This TCR beta chain was sequenced during a study of T cell repertoires in cytomegalovirus infection. Study-wide background: Indications of both CMV infection and matching HLA type were provided by public TCR beta signatures.

MiXCR was run by TCRdb on the reads, yielding one entry per CDR3 protein. The sample gives around 800,000 distinct CDR3 sequences, 30% to 35% of which show up once; around an eighth is in the top ten. With regard to this clonotype: The antigen remains unidentified.

General study points: There were HLA-C-restricted CMV-specific TCR beta clonotypes dominating the ex vivo response. The study identified carriers of CMV plus the relevant HLA from cumulative public TCR beta family frequency.

This clonotype was obtained from a human donor in good health (CMV status not recorded). Some clones in this sample may be carry-over from other donors' samples. Source: cultured CD8+ T cells from PBMCs, taken from culture after CMV antigen stimulation.

As DNA, the CDR3 is TGTGCCAGTTGGGGATCACAGTCCGGCAATGAGCAGTTCTTC. Amino acids: CASWGSQSGNEQFF. The chain employs TRBV19 and TRBJ2-1, with unresolved D. V was clipped by 8 bases and J by 6 bases, with 17 bases between them. Germline CDR1 and CDR2: LNHDA and SQIVND (reference sequence). The CDR3 runs to 14 residues.